These T cell receptor beta chains were read from a single sample in a study of T cell responses to AZD1222 COVID-19 vaccine. Method: immunoSEQ multiplex PCR; TCRdb's copy keeps in-frame clones and lacks some. The repertoire has 50,000 or so clones, over 75% of them found once; the top ten carry roughly 15%. Sequencing used peripheral blood, obtained on day 0 of AZD1222 vaccination. The receptors were sampled from an adult in good health. Both conserved end residues are part of each CDR3. The D gene is left open where the match is weak. Part of the rows lack a size; the others show once, few, many or a class for expanded clones.

>TRBJ1-4|NA|TRBD1|TRBV28
CASRATGSGLKLFF
TGTGCCAGCAGGGCGACAGGGAGTGGGCTAAAACTGTTTTTT
>TRBJ1-1|NA|NA|TRBV6-5
CASTRERNTEAFF
TGTGCCAGCACCAGGGAGAGAAACACTGAAGCTTTCTTT
>TRBJ2-2|NA|TRBD2|TRBV24-1
CATSDFGTSGSGELFF
TGTGCCACCAGTGATTTCGGGACTAGCGGGAGCGGGGAGCTGTTTTTT
>TRBJ1-2|NA|NA|TRBV28
CATYGGSGYTF
TGTGCCACCTATGGGGGGTCTGGCTACACCTTC
>TRBJ2-7|NA|TRBD1|TRBV7-9
CASSEDRGINEQYF
TGTGCCAGCAGCGAAGACAGGGGGATCAACGAGCAGTACTTC
>TRBJ1-1|NA|NA|TRBV27
CASSLYRVGTEAFF
TGTGCCAGCAGTTTATACAGGGTGGGTACTGAAGCTTTCTTT
>TRBJ1-4|NA|TRBD1|TRBV6-5
CASRGGPATNEKLFF
TGTGCCAGCAGAGGGGGCCCTGCAACTAATGAAAAACTGTTTTTT
>TRBJ2-6|NA|TRBD2|TRBV19
CASSMIAGVWGGANVLTF
TGTGCCAGTAGTATGATAGCGGGAGTTTGGGGTGGGGCCAACGTCCTGACTTTC
>TRBJ2-5|few|NA|TRBV4-2
CASSQGRLETQETQYF
TGTGCCAGCAGCCAAGGGAGACTGGAAACCCAAGAGACCCAGTACTTC
>TRBJ1-2|NA|NA|TRBV5-1
CASSLKTDNYGYTF
TGCGCCAGCAGCTTGAAAACCGATAACTATGGCTACACCTTC
>TRBJ2-5|NA|TRBD2|TRBV11-3
CASSSRGDSGGETQYF
TGTGCCAGCAGCTCCCGCGGTGATAGCGGGGGAGAGACCCAGTACTTC
>TRBJ1-1|NA|NA|TRBV6-1
CASSDPGAITEAFF
TGTGCCAGCAGTGATCCGGGGGCAATCACTGAAGCTTTCTTT
>TRBJ2-1|NA|NA|TRBV5-1
CASSGQAEQFF
TGCGCCAGCAGTGGGCAAGCTGAGCAGTTCTTC
>TRBJ1-2|NA|NA|TRBV5-1
CASSLTTKANYGYTF
TGCGCCAGCAGCCTCACTACAAAAGCTAACTATGGCTACACCTTC
>TRBJ2-3|once|TRBD2|TRBV19
CASSISSGGSTDTQYF
TGTGCCAGTAGTATATCTAGCGGGGGTAGCACAGATACGCAGTATTTT
>TRBJ2-7|NA|NA|TRBV4-3
CASSQDGGSYEQYF
TGCGCCAGCAGCCAGGACGGGGGCTCCTACGAGCAGTACTTC
>TRBJ2-7|NA|TRBD2|TRBV6-2/TRBV6-3
CASSPWTSGSYEQYF
TGTGCCAGCAGTCCATGGACTAGCGGGAGTTACGAGCAGTACTTC
>TRBJ2-3|NA|TRBD2|TRBV7-2
CASSRGLAGGSDTQYF
TGTGCCAGCAGCCGGGGACTAGCGGGAGGATCAGATACGCAGTATTTT
>TRBJ1-1|NA|NA|TRBV6-5
CASRGRRSMAFF
TGTGCCAGCAGAGGACGGCGAAGTATGGCTTTCTTT
>TRBJ1-4|NA|NA|TRBV15
CATSWGGEKLFF
TGTGCCACCAGCTGGGGGGGGGAAAAACTGTTTTTT
>TRBJ2-7|once|NA|TRBV30
CAWSGPPGWTYEQYF
TGTGCCTGGAGTGGCCCCCCGGGATGGACCTACGAGCAGTACTTC
>TRBJ2-1|NA|NA|TRBV18
CASSPYIYNEQFF
TGTGCCAGCTCACCCTACATCTACAATGAGCAGTTCTTC
>TRBJ2-5|NA|TRBD1|TRBV18
CASSPRGQNFQETQYF
TGTGCCAGCTCCCCGAGGGGACAGAACTTCCAAGAGACCCAGTACTTC
>TRBJ1-5|NA|TRBD1|TRBV19
CASSVAGGTGNQPQHF
TGTGCCAGTAGTGTCGCAGGGGGCACGGGCAATCAGCCCCAGCATTTT
>TRBJ2-3|NA|NA|TRBV19
CASSDRGTDTQYF
TGTGCCAGTAGCGATAGAGGGACAGATACGCAGTATTTT
>TRBJ2-5|NA|TRBD2|TRBV30
CAWRRLAEETQYF
TGTGCCTGGAGAAGGCTAGCGGAAGAGACCCAGTACTTC
>TRBJ2-7|NA|TRBD2|TRBV25-1
CASSRTSGRYEQYF
TGTGCCAGCAGCCGGACTAGCGGGAGGTACGAGCAGTACTTC
>TRBJ1-1|NA|NA|TRBV6-2/TRBV6-3
CASSKVQNTEAFF
TGTGCCAGCAGTAAAGTCCAGAACACTGAAGCTTTCTTT
>TRBJ1-1|NA|NA|TRBV5-6
CASSLNSGDLNTEAFF
TGTGCCAGCAGCTTAAACAGTGGCGACCTGAACACTGAAGCTTTCTTT
>TRBJ2-7|NA|NA|TRBV6-8
CASSHLPTGRPYEQYF
TGTGCCAGCAGCCACTTACCGACAGGAAGGCCCTACGAGCAGTACTTC
>TRBJ1-2|NA|NA|TRBV30
CAWGRQARNYGYTF
TGTGCCTGGGGAAGACAGGCCAGAAACTATGGCTACACCTTC
>TRBJ1-1|NA|TRBD1|TRBV7-9
CASSLPGTGRVGEAFF
TGTGCCAGCAGCTTACCGGGGACAGGGAGAGTGGGGGAAGCTTTCTTT
>TRBJ1-2|once|TRBD1|TRBV19
CASSGQADYGYTF
TGTGCCAGTAGTGGACAGGCGGACTATGGCTACACCTTC
>TRBJ1-1|few|NA|TRBV30
CAWSRGSWGNTEAFF
TGTGCCTGGAGCAGAGGAAGCTGGGGGAACACTGAAGCTTTCTTT
>TRBJ1-1|NA|NA|TRBV20-1
CSGGLPHGAFF
TGCAGTGGAGGGCTCCCACACGGAGCTTTCTTT
>TRBJ2-1|NA|TRBD1|TRBV10-1
CASRAGTGDHNEQFF
TGCGCCAGCAGGGCCGGGACAGGGGATCACAATGAGCAGTTCTTC
>TRBJ2-3|NA|NA|TRBV2
CASRFAADTQYF
TGTGCCAGCAGGTTTGCGGCAGATACGCAGTATTTT
>TRBJ2-6|NA|NA|TRBV6-5
CASSIDWAGANVLTF
TGTGCCAGCAGTATCGACTGGGCTGGGGCCAACGTCCTGACTTTC
>TRBJ2-1|NA|TRBD2|TRBV11-2
CASSPRTSGIYEQFF
TGTGCCAGCAGCCCCCGGACTAGCGGGATTTATGAGCAGTTCTTC
>TRBJ2-1|NA|NA|TRBV24-1
CATSDGQYNEQFF
TGTGCCACCAGTGATGGGCAGTACAATGAGCAGTTCTTC
>TRBJ1-1|NA|NA|TRBV30
CAWSRRDTEAFF
TGTGCCTGGAGCAGGAGGGACACTGAAGCTTTCTTT
>TRBJ1-5|NA|TRBD1|TRBV2
CASSEVTDRGRQPQHF
TGTGCCAGCAGTGAGGTAACGGACAGGGGAAGGCAGCCCCAGCATTTT
>TRBJ2-7|NA|NA|TRBV7-9
CASSQNTLGYEQYF
TGTGCCAGCAGCCAGAACACTTTGGGCTACGAGCAGTACTTC
>TRBJ1-1|NA|NA|TRBV4-2
CASSHRGSRQEAFF
TGTGCCAGCAGCCACAGGGGAAGCAGGCAGGAAGCTTTCTTT
>TRBJ2-5|NA|NA|TRBV18
CASSPRPRGQETQYF
TGTGCCAGCTCACCAAGGCCGAGGGGGCAAGAGACCCAGTACTTC
>TRBJ2-5|NA|NA|TRBV30
CAWSGSGGGRETQYF
TGTGCCTGGAGTGGAAGCGGAGGGGGAAGAGAGACCCAGTACTTC